These 12 T cell receptor beta chains were sequenced from one sample in a study of blood T cell repertoires in COVID-19. This table comes from immunoSEQ multiplex PCR, and its TCRdb copy is limited to in-frame clones, with some not included. The sample has more than 75,000 clones, about 90% seen once. Material: peripheral blood. These receptors all stem from a man aged 50 or older with COVID-19, enrolled during active disease.

This clone has more than one count but fewer than ten. The genes are TRBV9 and TRBJ1-1; 7 bases line up with TRBD1. Trimming at V came to 3 bases and at J to 11 bases, leaving 7 bases not matched to a gene. The CDR3 spans 12 residues. The germline gives CDR1 SGDLS, CDR2 YYNGEE. The CDR3 reads CASSGDRDLAFF. The DNA for the CDR3 is TGTGCCAGCAGCGGTGACAGGGACCTGGCTTTCTTT.

The chain is built from TRBV20-1 and TRBJ1-1; maybe TRBD1 (6 bases). Per germline, CDR1 DFQATT and CDR2 SNEGSKA (reference sequence). Between the trimmed V and J ends, which lost 5 bases and 5 bases, there was a span of 9 bases. This CDR3 region has 11 residues. This chain's CDR3 is CSADTGTEAFF. The CDR3 DNA reads TGCAGTGCTGATACAGGGACTGAAGCTTTCTTT.

The gene calls are TRBV18 and TRBJ1-2, with 8 positions matching TRBD1. Germline-derived CDR1 and CDR2 are KGHSH and LQKENI. The CDR3 runs to 13 residues. V shed 5 bases, J shed 4 bases, and the junction held 3 bases outside the gene matches. CDR3 in amino acids: CASSRGQAYGYTF. As DNA, the CDR3 is TGTGCCAGCTCAAGGGGACAGGCCTATGGCTACACCTTC.

The genes are TRBV7-8 and TRBJ1-5; 7 bases agree with TRBD1. CDR3 length: 18 amino acids. Losses at the gene ends were 4 bases for V and 3 bases for J; bases not matched to a gene: 15. Germline V gene sequence: CDR1 SGHVS, CDR2 FQNEAQ. In DNA form, the CDR3 reads TGTGCCAGCAGCTCCTCCTCCCAGACAGGGATGAACAATCAGCCCCAGCATTTT. Its translation: CASSSSSQTGMNNQPQHF.

V usage is TRBV27 and J usage is TRBJ2-1, with 13 bases identical to TRBD2. This CDR3 contains 15 residues. Losses at the gene ends were 6 bases for V and 9 bases for J; bases not matched to a gene: 8. Germline V lookup: CDR1 MNHEY, CDR2 SMNVEV (reference sequence). The CDR3 region has the DNA TGTGCCAGCAGGAAACTAGCGGGGGGGCGGGGTGAGCAGTTCTTC. This translates into CASRKLAGGRGEQFF.

J is TRBJ1-3 and V is TRBV12-3 or TRBV12-4; 7 bases match TRBD1. V was clipped by 5 bases and J by 8 bases; unmatched bases: 6. This CDR3 comprises 13 residues. The CDR3, as DNA: TGTGCCAGCAGTCCGGGACAGTGGGACACCATATATTTT. The encoded protein is CASSPGQWDTIYF.

The rearrangement joins TRBV6-1 to TRBJ1-5; the match to TRBD1 covers 7 bases. V lost 1 base and J lost 6; bases outside the gene matches: 3. This CDR3 spans 14 amino acids. Germline V gives CDR1 MNHNS, CDR2 SASEGT. Here the CDR3 reads CASSEGPGGQPQHF. The CDR3 DNA follows: TGTGCCAGCAGTGAAGGGCCAGGGGGTCAGCCCCAGCATTTT.

The gene calls are TRBV10-3 and TRBJ2-7; D is uncertain. This CDR3 region has 14 residues. Between the trimmed V and J ends, which lost 2 bases and 3 bases, there was a span of 11 bases. Per germline, CDR1 ENHRY and CDR2 SYGVKD. The CDR3 region has the DNA TGTGCCATCAGTGAGCGTCAGATTGACTACGAGCAGTACTTC. It codes for CAISERQIDYEQYF.

This chain's CDR3 is CATSTTGWYGYTF. The DNA of the CDR3 is TGTGCCACCAGCACGACAGGGTGGTATGGCTACACCTTC. This chain links TRBV15 with TRBJ1-2; 7 bases match TRBD1. This CDR3 has 13 amino acids. J lost 5 bases, V lost 4 bases, and 4 bases had no gene match. CDR1 LNHNV and CDR2 YYDKDF come from the germline V gene (reference sequence). The variable domain in full, completed from reference TRBV15 and TRBJ1-2, reads DAMVIQNPRYQVTQFGKPVTLSCSQTLNHNVMYWYQQKSSQAPKLLFHYYDKDFNNEADTPDNFQSRRPNTSFCFLDIRSPGLGDTAMYLCATSTTGWYGYTFGSGTRLTVV.

CDR3 sequence (DNA): TGTGCCAGCAGCCAAGATCTGCAGGGCCCTGGCTATGGCTACACCTTC. Its protein is CASSQDLQGPGYGYTF. The chain links TRBV3-1 (or the pseudogene TRBV3-2) to TRBJ1-2; tentative D call: TRBD1 (5 bases). The CDR3 runs 16 residues. V was trimmed by 0 bases and J by 4 bases, leaving 15 bases between them. Germline assignment: CDR1 LGHDT and CDR2 YNNKEL (reference sequence).

This chain connects TRBV9 to TRBJ2-3, with a possible D match to TRBD1 (5 bases). V was cut by 6 bases and J by 14 bases, with 25 bases left in between. This CDR3 is built from 14 residues. Germline CDR1 and CDR2: SGDLS and YYNGEE. The DNA for the CDR3 is TGTGCCAGCAACATGGGTATGACAGCGTTCGACATGTATTTT. This gives the protein CASNMGMTAFDMYF.

The J gene is TRBJ2-7, the V gene TRBV7-9; 13 bases match TRBD2. The length of the CDR3 is 14 residues. The V segment lost 4 bases and the J segment 4 bases; nucleotides outside the gene matches: 1. Germline loops: CDR1 SEHNR, CDR2 FQNEAQ (reference sequence). The CDR3 loop is CASSSGLAGYEQYF. DNA of the CDR3: TGTGCCAGCAGCTCGGGACTAGCGGGGTACGAGCAGTACTTC.